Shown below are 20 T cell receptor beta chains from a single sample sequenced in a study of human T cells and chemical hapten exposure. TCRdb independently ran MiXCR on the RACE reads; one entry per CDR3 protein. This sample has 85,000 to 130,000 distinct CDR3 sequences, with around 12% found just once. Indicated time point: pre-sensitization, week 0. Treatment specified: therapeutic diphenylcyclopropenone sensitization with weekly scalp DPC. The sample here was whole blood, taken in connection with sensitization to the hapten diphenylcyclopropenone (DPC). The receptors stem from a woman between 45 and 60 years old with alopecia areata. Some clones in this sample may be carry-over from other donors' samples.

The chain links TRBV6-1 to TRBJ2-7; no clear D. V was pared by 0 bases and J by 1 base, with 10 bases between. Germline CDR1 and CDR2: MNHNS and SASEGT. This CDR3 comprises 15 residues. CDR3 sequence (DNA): TGTGCCAGCAGTGAAGCTGGGCAGAAGTCCTACGAGCAGTACTTC. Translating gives CASSEAGQKSYEQYF.

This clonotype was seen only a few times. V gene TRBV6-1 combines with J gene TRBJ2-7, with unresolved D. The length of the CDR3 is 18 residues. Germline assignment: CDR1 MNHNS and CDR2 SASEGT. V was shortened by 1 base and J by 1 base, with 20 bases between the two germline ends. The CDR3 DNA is TGTGCCAGCAGTGAAGAGGTATGGTCGGGCACCAGATCCTACGAGCAGTACTTC. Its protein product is CASSEEVWSGTRSYEQYF.

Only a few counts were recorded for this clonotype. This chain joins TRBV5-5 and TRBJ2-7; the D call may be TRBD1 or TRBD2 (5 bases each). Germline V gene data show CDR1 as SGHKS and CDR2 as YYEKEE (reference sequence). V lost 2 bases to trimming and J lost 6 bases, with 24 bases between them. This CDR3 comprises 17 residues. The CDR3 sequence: CASSFFPPRDPGGEQYF. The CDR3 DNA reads TGTGCCAGCAGCTTTTTTCCCCCCCGGGACCCCGGCGGCGAGCAGTACTTC. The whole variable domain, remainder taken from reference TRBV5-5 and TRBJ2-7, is DAGVTQSPTHLIKTRGQQVTLRCSPISGHKSVSWYQQVLGQGPQFIFQYYEKEERGRGNFPDRFSARQFPNYSSELNVNALLLGDSALYLCASSFFPPRDPGGEQYFGPGTRLTVT.

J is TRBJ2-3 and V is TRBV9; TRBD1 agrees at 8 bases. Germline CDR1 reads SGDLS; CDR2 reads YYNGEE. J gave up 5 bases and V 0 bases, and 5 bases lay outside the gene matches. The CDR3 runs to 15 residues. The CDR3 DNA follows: TGTGCCAGCAGCGTAGAGGGACAGGCTGTAGATACGCAGTATTTT. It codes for CASSVEGQAVDTQYF. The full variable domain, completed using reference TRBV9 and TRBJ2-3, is DSGVTQTPKHLITATGQRVTLRCSPRSGDLSVYWYQQSLDQGLQFLIQYYNGEERAKGNILERFSAQQFPDLHSELNLSSLELGDSALYFCASSVEGQAVDTQYFGPGTRLTVL.

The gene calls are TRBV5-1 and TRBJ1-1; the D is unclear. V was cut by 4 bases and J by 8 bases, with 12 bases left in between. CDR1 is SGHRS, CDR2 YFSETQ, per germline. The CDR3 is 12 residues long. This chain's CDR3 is CASSIGRTEAFF. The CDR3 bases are TGCGCCAGCAGCATCGGGCGAACAGAAGCTTTCTTT.

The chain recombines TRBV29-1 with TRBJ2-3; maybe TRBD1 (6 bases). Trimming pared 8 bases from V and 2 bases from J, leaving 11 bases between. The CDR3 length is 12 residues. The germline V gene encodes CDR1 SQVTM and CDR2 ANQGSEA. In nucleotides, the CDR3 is TGCAGCCCTACAGGGCTCACAGATACGCAGTATTTT. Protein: CSPTGLTDTQYF.

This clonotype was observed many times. This CDR3 reads CASSPLLGGGTDEQFF. CDR3 bases: TGTGCCAGCTCGCCCCTTCTAGGCGGGGGTACAGATGAGCAGTTCTTC. The chain has TRBV18 and TRBJ2-1, with 7 bases aligning to TRBD2. Germline assignment: CDR1 KGHSH and CDR2 LQKENI. The trim removed 6 bases at V and 8 bases at J, leaving 16 bases unmatched. The CDR3 runs 16 residues.

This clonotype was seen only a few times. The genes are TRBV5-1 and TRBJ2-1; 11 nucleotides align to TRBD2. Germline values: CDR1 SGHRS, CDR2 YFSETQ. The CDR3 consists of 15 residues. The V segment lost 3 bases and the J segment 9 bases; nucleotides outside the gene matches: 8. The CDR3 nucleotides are TGCGCCAGCAGCTCATTAGCGGGAGGGCAGCTTGAGCAGTTCTTC. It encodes CASSSLAGGQLEQFF.

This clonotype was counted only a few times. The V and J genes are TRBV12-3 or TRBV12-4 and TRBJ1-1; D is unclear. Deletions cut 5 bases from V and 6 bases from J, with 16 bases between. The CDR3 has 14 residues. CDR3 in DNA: TGTGCCAGCAGTCACCCTCCGGGGAAGGCTGAAGCTTTCTTT. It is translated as CASSHPPGKAEAFF.

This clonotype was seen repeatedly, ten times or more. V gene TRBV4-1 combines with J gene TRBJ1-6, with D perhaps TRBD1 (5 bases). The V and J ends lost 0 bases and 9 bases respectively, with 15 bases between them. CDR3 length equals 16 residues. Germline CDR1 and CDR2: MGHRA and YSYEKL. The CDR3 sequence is CASSQEGRALGSPLHF. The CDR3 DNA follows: TGCGCCAGCAGCCAAGAGGGCAGGGCGTTAGGTTCACCCCTCCACTTT.

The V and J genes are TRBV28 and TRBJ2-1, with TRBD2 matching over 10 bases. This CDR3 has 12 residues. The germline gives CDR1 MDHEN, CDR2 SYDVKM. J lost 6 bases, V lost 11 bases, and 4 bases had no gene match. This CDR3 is CAGTSGANEQFF. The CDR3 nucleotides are TGTGCCGGAACTAGCGGGGCCAATGAGCAGTTCTTC.

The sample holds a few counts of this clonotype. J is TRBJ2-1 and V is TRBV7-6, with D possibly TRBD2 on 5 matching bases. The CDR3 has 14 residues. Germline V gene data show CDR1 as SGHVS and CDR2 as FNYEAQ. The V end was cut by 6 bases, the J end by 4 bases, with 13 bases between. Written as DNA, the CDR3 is TGTGCCAGCAGTACAAGACCGGGGTACAATGAGCAGTTCTTC. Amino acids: CASSTRPGYNEQFF.

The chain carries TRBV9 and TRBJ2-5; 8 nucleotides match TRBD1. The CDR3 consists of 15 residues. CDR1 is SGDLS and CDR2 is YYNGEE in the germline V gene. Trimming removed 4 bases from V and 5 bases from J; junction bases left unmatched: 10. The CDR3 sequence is CASSPDRVGMETQYF. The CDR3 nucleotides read TGTGCCAGCAGCCCGGACAGGGTAGGAATGGAGACCCAGTACTTC.

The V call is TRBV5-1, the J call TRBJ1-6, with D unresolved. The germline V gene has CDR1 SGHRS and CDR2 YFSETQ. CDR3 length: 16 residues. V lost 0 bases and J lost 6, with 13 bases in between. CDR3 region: CASSLEAHTANSPLHF. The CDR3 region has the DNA TGCGCCAGCAGCTTGGAGGCTCATACAGCTAATTCACCCCTCCACTTT. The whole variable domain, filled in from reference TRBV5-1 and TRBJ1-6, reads KAGVTQTPRYLIKTRGQQVTLSCSPISGHRSVSWYQQTPGQGLQFLFEYFSETQRNKGNFPGRFSGRQFSNSRSEMNVSTLELGDSALYLCASSLEAHTANSPLHFGNGTRLTVT.

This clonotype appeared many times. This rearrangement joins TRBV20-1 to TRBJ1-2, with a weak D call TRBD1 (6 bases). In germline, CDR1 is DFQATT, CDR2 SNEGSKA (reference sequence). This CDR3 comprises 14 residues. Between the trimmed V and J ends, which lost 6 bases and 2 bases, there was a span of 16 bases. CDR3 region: CSAPRGNTNYGYTF. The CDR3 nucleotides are TGCAGTGCCCCGAGGGGGAATACAAACTATGGCTACACCTTC.

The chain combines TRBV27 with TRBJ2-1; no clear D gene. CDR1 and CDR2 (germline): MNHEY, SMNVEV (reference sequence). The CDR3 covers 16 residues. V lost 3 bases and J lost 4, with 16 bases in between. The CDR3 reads CASSFDPVGRYNEQFF. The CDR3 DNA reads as TGTGCCAGCAGTTTTGACCCGGTGGGTAGATACAATGAGCAGTTCTTC.

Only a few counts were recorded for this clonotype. As DNA, the CDR3 is TGCAGTGCTAGAAGTGAGTTGCACAGATACGGAACTAGAGCGGGTACGCAGTATTTT. Translating gives CSARSELHRYGTRAGTQYF. The rearrangement uses TRBV20-1 and TRBJ2-3, with D tentatively TRBD2 (6 bases). Germline loops: CDR1 DFQATT, CDR2 SNEGSKA (reference sequence). Trimming pared 2 bases from V and 8 bases from J, leaving 32 bases between. CDR3 size: 19 residues.

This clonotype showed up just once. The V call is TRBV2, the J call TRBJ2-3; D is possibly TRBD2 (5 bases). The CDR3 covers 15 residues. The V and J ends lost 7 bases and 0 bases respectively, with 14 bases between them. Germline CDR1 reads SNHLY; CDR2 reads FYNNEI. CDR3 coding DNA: TGTGCCAGCACGGAGGTCAGGACTAGCACAGATACGCAGTATTTT. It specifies CASTEVRTSTDTQYF.

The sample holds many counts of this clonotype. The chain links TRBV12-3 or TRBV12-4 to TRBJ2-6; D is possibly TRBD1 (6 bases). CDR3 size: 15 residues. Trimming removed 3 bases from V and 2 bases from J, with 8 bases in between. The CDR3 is CASSFSGAGANVLTF. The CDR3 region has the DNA TGTGCCAGCAGTTTCTCAGGGGCTGGGGCCAACGTCCTGACTTTC.

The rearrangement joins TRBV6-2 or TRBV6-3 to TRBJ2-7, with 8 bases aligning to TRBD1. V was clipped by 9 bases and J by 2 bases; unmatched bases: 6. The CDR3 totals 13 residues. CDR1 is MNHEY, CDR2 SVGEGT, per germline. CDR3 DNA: TGTGCCAGTAGGGGACAGGTAGCCTACGAGCAGTACTTC. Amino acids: CASRGQVAYEQYF.